These 5 T cell receptor beta chains were all obtained from the same sample, sequenced in a study of T cell responses to AZD1222 COVID-19 vaccine. Clones were sequenced by immunoSEQ multiplex PCR, and TCRdb holds only the in-frame ones, with some missing. The sample yields tens of thousands of clones, about 74% seen once. The material was peripheral blood, obtained on day 0 of AZD1222 vaccination. These receptors were collected from an adult in good health.

The chain employs TRBV7-6 and TRBJ1-1; D gene ambiguous. Trimming stripped 4 bases from V and 0 bases from J, with 6 bases between. CDR1 and CDR2 from the germline V gene are SGHVS and FNYEAQ. CDR3 size: 13 residues. As DNA, the CDR3 is TGTGCCAGCAGCTCCCAGATGAACACTGAAGCTTTCTTT. Its protein is CASSSQMNTEAFF.

The chain is built from TRBV19 and TRBJ2-3; possible D gene TRBD1, 6 bases. There are 15 residues in the CDR3. In germline, CDR1 is LNHDA, CDR2 SQIVND (reference sequence). V was cut by 6 bases and J by 1 base, with 14 bases left in between. CDR3 DNA sequence: TGTGCCAGTAGCTTGTCGCCAGGGGGCACAGATACGCAGTATTTT. It codes for CASSLSPGGTDTQYF.

The chain has TRBV5-1 and TRBJ1-6, with D unresolved. V dropped 0 bases and J dropped 9 bases, with 13 bases sitting between them. The CDR3 sequence is 15 residues long. Germline values: CDR1 SGHRS, CDR2 YFSETQ. The CDR3: CASSLGQASGSPLHF. The CDR3 DNA is TGCGCCAGCAGCTTGGGGCAAGCTAGTGGTTCACCCCTCCACTTT.

V is TRBV2 and J is TRBJ2-1; 9 positions agree with TRBD2. V dropped 1 base and J dropped 11; count of bases not matched to a gene: 6. Germline-derived CDR1 and CDR2 are SNHLY and FYNNEI. The CDR3 length is 14 residues. The chain's CDR3 is CASSEGLAVAKQFF. CDR3 coding DNA: TGTGCCAGCAGTGAAGGACTAGCGGTCGCGAAGCAGTTCTTC.

V usage is TRBV28 and J usage is TRBJ1-1; D is uncertain. Trimming removed 3 bases from V and 6 bases from J, with 17 bases in between. Per germline, CDR1 MDHEN and CDR2 SYDVKM. The CDR3 consists of 15 residues. The CDR3 reads CASSFNSLGGAEAFF. Written as DNA, the CDR3 is TGTGCCAGCAGTTTTAATTCGTTGGGTGGAGCTGAAGCTTTCTTT.